The 10 T cell receptor beta chains reported below all come from one sample, sequenced in a study of blood T cells in healthy people across ages. For the second PCR, which ran for about 7 to 11 cycles, a sample-barcoded 5' primer and a J-beta primer mix were used. From the 5' RACE reads, TCRdb called clonotypes with MiXCR, one entry per CDR3 protein. The table lists 1,100,000 or so distinct CDR3 sequences, roughly 45% of them singletons. Sequencing was done on a sample of blood. The source is a woman aged 60-75 years in good health.

This chain joins TRBV28 and TRBJ2-7, with 13 nucleotides matching TRBD2. CDR1 MDHEN and CDR2 SYDVKM come from the germline V gene. V shed 1 base, J shed 2 bases, and the junction held 2 bases outside the gene matches. The CDR3 is 16 residues long. The CDR3 nucleotides are TGTGCCAGCAGTTTATATGGGACTAGCGGGACCTACGAGCAGTACTTC. It yields the protein CASSLYGTSGTYEQYF.

This clonotype occurred a few times. This rearrangement joins TRBV2 to TRBJ2-1; 9 bases fit TRBD2. This CDR3 region has 14 residues. V lost 2 bases, J lost 9 bases, and 5 bases stayed unmatched. The germline V gene encodes CDR1 SNHLY and CDR2 FYNNEI. The CDR3 DNA reads as TGTGCCAGCAGTGAACTAGCGGGGACGGGTGAGCAGTTCTTC. This codes for CASSELAGTGEQFF.

The chain is built from TRBV6-2 or TRBV6-3 and TRBJ2-3; 12 nucleotides match TRBD2. The V and J ends lost 2 bases and 2 bases, in that order; junction bases with no gene match: 5. The CDR3 totals 17 residues. The germline gives CDR1 MNHEY, CDR2 SVGEGT. The CDR3 spells CASSYPRLAGATDTQYF. The DNA for the CDR3 is TGTGCCAGCAGTTACCCTAGACTAGCGGGAGCCACAGATACGCAGTATTTT.

This chain joins TRBV29-1 and TRBJ1-2, with 8 bases aligning to TRBD1. After removal of 8 bases from V and 6 bases from J, the junction contained 8 bases not matched to a gene. This CDR3 is built from 12 residues. CDR1 SQVTM and CDR2 ANQGSEA come from the germline V gene. DNA of the CDR3: TGCAGCATCCGGACAGGGAAGGATGGCTACACCTTC. Protein: CSIRTGKDGYTF.

J is TRBJ2-5 and V is TRBV27; TRBD1 matches 8 bases. Unmatched junction bases numbered 21, after V lost 7 bases and J lost 11 bases. The CDR3 consists of 16 residues. CDR1 is MNHEY and CDR2 is SMNVEV in the germline V gene (reference sequence). The CDR3 sequence: CASIGTGERPLYEQYF. CDR3 DNA sequence: TGTGCCAGCATAGGGACAGGCGAGCGGCCCCTCTATGAGCAGTACTTC.

The CDR3 DNA reads TGCAGTGCAACCAGACTAGCGGTGGGGAACGAGCAGTACTTC. This encodes CSATRLAVGNEQYF. The genes are TRBV20-1 and TRBJ2-7; 9 bases line up with TRBD2. V lost 6 bases and J lost 5; bases outside the gene matches: 11. Germline assignment: CDR1 DFQATT and CDR2 SNEGSKA (reference sequence). The CDR3 is 14 amino acids.

This clonotype was detected a few times. The chain has TRBV27 and TRBJ2-1; maybe TRBD1 (6 bases). The CDR3 spans 16 residues. Germline CDR1 reads MNHEY; CDR2 reads SMNVEV (reference sequence). Trimming cost V 2 bases and J 4 bases, with 15 bases left between them. This CDR3 is CASSLNTGTRYNEQFF. CDR3 nucleotides: TGTGCCAGCAGTTTAAACACCGGGACAAGGTACAATGAGCAGTTCTTC.

The V call is TRBV27, the J call TRBJ2-3; possibly TRBD2 for D (6 bases). V shed 1 base and J shed 6 bases, with 11 bases lying between them. CDR3 length: 14 amino acids. CDR1 MNHEY and CDR2 SMNVEV come from the germline V gene (reference sequence). The chain's CDR3 is CASSLWDLVDTQYF. DNA of the CDR3: TGTGCCAGCAGTTTATGGGACTTAGTGGATACGCAGTATTTT.

This chain connects TRBV2 to TRBJ2-3; 10 bases are shared with TRBD1. The CDR3 extends over 15 amino acids. Trimming removed 7 bases from V and 4 bases from J; junction bases left unmatched: 8. CDR1 is SNHLY, CDR2 FYNNEI, per germline. The CDR3 bases are TGTGCCAGCACCTGGCGGGACAGGGGCTCAGATACGCAGTATTTT. This translates into CASTWRDRGSDTQYF.

This clonotype was counted a few times. The chain couples TRBV4-2 to TRBJ2-4; 9 bases agree with TRBD1. V was pared by 1 base and J by 3 bases, with 10 bases of the junction left unmatched. CDR3 length: 18 amino acids. Germline V gene sequence: CDR1 LGHNA, CDR2 YNFKEQ. The CDR3 nucleotides read TGTGCCAGCAGCCAAGTCCCCGTAACAGGGGGCAACAAAAACATTCAGTACTTC. This gives the protein CASSQVPVTGGNKNIQYF.